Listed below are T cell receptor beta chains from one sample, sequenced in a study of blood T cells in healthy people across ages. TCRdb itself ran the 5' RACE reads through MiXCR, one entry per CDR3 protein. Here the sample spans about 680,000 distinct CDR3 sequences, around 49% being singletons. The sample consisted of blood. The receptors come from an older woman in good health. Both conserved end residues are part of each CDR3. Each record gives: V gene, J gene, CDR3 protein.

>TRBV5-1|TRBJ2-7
CASSIQGRTYEQYF
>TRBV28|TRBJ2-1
CASSLSHNDQFF
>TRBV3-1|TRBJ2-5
CASRKRVHFQETQYF
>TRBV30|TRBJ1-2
CAGRDRVDGYTF
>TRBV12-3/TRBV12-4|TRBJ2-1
CASSFWGQGVSNEQFF
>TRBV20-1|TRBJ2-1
CSATTSPNEQFF
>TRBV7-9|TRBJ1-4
CASSATHGTGEKLFF
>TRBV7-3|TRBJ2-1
CASSRELADEQFF
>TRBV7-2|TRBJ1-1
CASSLGPGALNTEAFF
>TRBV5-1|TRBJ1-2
CASEQGTGYGYTF
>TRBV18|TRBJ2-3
CASSSNRGDTQYF
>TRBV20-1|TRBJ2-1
CSARDWERDGYNEQFF
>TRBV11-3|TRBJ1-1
CASSLSYPTATEAFF
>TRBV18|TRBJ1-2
CASSPLGQGKDGYTF
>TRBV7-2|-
CASSLSQPTEQYF
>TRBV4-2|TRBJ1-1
CATSGPGNTEAFF
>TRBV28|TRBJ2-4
CASSLCGGGKNIQYF
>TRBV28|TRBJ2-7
CASKEGLGSYEQYF
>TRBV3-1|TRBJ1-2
CASSQVSSGYGYTF
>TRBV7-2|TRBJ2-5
CASSLTDRVHETQYF
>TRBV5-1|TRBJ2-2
CASSLLPDTGELFF
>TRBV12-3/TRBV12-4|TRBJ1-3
CASNFFSLGSSGNTIYF
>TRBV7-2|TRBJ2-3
CASSPQGWGTDTQYF
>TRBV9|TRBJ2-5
CASSSRGTRETQYF
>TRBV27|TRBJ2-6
CASSLGFSGANVLTF
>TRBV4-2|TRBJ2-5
CASSQALGRGAYNEQYF
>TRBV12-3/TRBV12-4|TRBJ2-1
CASSFLDRANEQFF
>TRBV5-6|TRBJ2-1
CASSFSWTSGISGFDEQFF
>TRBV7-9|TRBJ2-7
CASSLKGGEQYF
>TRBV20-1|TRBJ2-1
CSAPGLAKTNEQFF
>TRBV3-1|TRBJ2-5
CASSQDSGMKETQYF
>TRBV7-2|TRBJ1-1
CASSLGQLRTEAFF
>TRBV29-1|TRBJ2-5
CSVSTVSQETQYF
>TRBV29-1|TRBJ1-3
CGVGVWSTIYF
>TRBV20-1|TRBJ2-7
CSARAGLAGGGEQYF
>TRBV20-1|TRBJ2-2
CSARTSGSETGELFF
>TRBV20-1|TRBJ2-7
CSANGGLAYEQYF
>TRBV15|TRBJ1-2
CATSRDRKRTGFWDGYTF
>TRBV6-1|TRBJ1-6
CASRSTGANSPPHF
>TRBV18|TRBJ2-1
CASSPRAGGHNEQFF
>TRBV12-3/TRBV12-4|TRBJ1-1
CASSPRRDRGWNTEAFF
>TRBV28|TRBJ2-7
CASSLGGDLHEQYF
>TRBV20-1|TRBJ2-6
CSASEGRAGANVLTF
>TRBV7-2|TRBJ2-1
CASSLSYNEQLF
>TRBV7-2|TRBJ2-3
CASSFLPGLASDTQYF
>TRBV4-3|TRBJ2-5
CASSQGVFYNEQYF
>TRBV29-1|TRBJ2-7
CSVDPGLQSGQYF
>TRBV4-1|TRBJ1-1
CASSQSGGGTEAFF
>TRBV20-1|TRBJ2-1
CSARDLTSGSYNEQFF
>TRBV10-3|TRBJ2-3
CAISGGADTQYF
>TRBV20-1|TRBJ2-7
CSARGHLGGGGYEQYF
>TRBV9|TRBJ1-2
CASSGRRGYTF
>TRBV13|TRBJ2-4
CASSFTSGKNIQYF